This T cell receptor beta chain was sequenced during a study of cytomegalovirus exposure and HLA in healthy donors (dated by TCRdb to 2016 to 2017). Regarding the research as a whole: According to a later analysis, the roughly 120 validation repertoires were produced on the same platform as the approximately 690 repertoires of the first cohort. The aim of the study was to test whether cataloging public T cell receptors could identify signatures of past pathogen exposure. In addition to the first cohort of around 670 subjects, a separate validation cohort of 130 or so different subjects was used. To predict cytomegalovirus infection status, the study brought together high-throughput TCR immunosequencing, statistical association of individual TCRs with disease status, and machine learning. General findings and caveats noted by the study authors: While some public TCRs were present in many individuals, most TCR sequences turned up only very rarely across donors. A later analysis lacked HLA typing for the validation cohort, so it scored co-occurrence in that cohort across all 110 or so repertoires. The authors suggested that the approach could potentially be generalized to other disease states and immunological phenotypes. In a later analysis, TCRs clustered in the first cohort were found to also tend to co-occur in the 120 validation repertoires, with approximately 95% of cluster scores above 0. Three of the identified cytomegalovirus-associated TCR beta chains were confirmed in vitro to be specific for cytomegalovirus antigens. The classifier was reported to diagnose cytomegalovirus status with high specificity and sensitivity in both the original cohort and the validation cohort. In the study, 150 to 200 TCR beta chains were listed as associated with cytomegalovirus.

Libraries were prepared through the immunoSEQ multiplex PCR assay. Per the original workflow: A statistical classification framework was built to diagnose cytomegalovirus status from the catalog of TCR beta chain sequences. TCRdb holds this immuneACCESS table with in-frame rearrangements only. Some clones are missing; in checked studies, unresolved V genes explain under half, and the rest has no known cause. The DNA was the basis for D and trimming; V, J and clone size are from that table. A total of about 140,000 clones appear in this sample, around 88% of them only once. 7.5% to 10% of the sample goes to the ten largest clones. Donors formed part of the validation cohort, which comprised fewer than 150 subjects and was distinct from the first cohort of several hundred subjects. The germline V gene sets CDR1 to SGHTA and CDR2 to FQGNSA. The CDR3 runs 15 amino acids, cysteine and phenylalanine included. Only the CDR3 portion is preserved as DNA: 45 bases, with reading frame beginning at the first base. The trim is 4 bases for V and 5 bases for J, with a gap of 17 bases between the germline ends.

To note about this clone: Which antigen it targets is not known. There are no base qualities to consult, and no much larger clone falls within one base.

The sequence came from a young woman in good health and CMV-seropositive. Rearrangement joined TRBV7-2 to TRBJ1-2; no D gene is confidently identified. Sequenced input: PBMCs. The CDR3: CASSSRRRTTYGYTF. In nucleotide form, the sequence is TGTGCCAGCAGCTCACGCCGGAGGACGACTTATGGCTACACCTTC.